These T cell receptor beta chains were read from a single sample in a study of cytomegalovirus exposure and HLA in healthy donors. The protocol was immunoSEQ multiplex PCR, while the TCRdb copy is restricted to in-frame clones and leaves out a portion. The data contain under 110,000 clones, 75% of them seen just once; the ten biggest clones take up 10%. The sequenced sample consisted of PBMCs. Receptors originate from a man over 45 in good health and CMV-seronegative. CDR3s include the opening cysteine and the closing phenylalanine or tryptophan. A D gene is named only where the DNA matches it firmly. Rows give clone size only sometimes, using once, few, many, or a class for an expanded clone.

size: -; D: TRBD2; J: TRBJ2-5; V: TRBV4-2; CDR3: CASSQGVGGQETQYF; DNA: TGTGCCAGCAGCCAAGGGGTGGGGGGGCAAGAGACCCAGTACTTC
size: -; D: TRBD2; J: TRBJ2-7; V: TRBV9; CDR3: CASSEGRGGRYEQYF; DNA: TGTGCCAGCAGCGAGGGGAGGGGCGGGAGGTACGAGCAGTACTTC
size: few; D: TRBD2; J: TRBJ2-2; V: TRBV9; CDR3: CASSEARGSGRATGELFF; DNA: TGTGCCAGCAGCGAAGCGAGGGGGAGCGGGAGGGCCACCGGGGAGCTGTTTTTT
size: -; D: TRBD1; J: TRBJ1-5; V: TRBV29-1; CDR3: CSATGPYNQPQHF; DNA: TGCAGCGCGACAGGGCCGTACAATCAGCCCCAGCATTTT
size: -; D: TRBD2; J: TRBJ2-2; V: TRBV13; CDR3: CASIRSAGINTGELFF; DNA: TGTGCCAGCATCAGATCAGCGGGGATTAACACCGGGGAGCTGTTTTTT
size: few; D: TRBD1; J: TRBJ1-3; V: TRBV18; CDR3: CASSPTGGTENTIYF; DNA: TGTGCCAGCTCACCAACAGGGGGCACAGAAAACACCATATATTTT
size: -; D: -; J: TRBJ1-5; V: TRBV4-2; CDR3: CASSQDRQNQPQHF; DNA: TGTGCCAGCAGCCAAGACAGACAAAATCAGCCCCAGCATTTT
size: few; D: TRBD2; J: TRBJ2-2; V: TRBV5-1; CDR3: CASSLETSGLGGELFF; DNA: TGCGCCAGCAGCTTGGAAACTAGCGGCCTGGGGGGGGAGCTGTTTTTT
size: -; D: -; J: TRBJ1-3; V: TRBV30; CDR3: CAWSASRGNTIYF; DNA: TGTGCCTGGAGTGCTAGTAGGGGAAACACCATATATTTT
size: -; D: TRBD1; J: TRBJ1-4; V: TRBV6-6; CDR3: CASSYQGQGNEKLFF; DNA: TGTGCCAGCAGTTATCAGGGACAGGGCAATGAAAAACTGTTTTTT
size: -; D: TRBD2; J: TRBJ2-5; V: TRBV7-7; CDR3: CASSHSTAGGRGTQYF; DNA: TGTGCCAGCAGCCATAGCACCGCGGGAGGCCGTGGTACCCAGTACTTC
size: -; D: -; J: TRBJ2-6; V: TRBV19; CDR3: CGGHFFSGANVLTF; DNA: TGTGGGGGACACTTTTTCTCTGGGGCCAACGTCCTGACTTTC
size: -; D: TRBD1; J: TRBJ1-5; V: TRBV5-5; CDR3: CASSPRGTGSNQPQHF; DNA: TGTGCCAGCAGCCCACGAGGGACAGGAAGCAATCAGCCCCAGCATTTT
size: -; D: -; J: TRBJ2-7; V: TRBV28; CDR3: CASSLLGEAREQYF; DNA: TGTGCCAGCAGTTTGCTAGGGGAAGCAAGGGAGCAGTACTTC
size: -; D: -; J: TRBJ1-1; V: TRBV4-1; CDR3: CASSPSGSWATEAFF; DNA: TGCGCCAGCAGCCCCTCCGGCTCTTGGGCCACTGAAGCTTTCTTT
size: -; D: -; J: TRBJ1-2; V: TRBV9; CDR3: CASSPTIGVYYGYTF; DNA: TGTGCCAGCAGCCCCACGATCGGGGTCTACTATGGCTACACCTTC
size: -; D: -; J: TRBJ2-1; V: TRBV6-1; CDR3: CASRKGSYNEQFF; DNA: TGTGCCAGCAGGAAGGGGTCCTACAATGAGCAGTTCTTC
size: -; D: TRBD2; J: TRBJ2-1; V: TRBV4-1; CDR3: CASTPTSGRGNEQFF; DNA: TGCGCCAGCACACCCACTAGCGGGAGGGGTAATGAGCAGTTCTTC
size: -; D: TRBD1; J: TRBJ2-1; V: TRBV7-8; CDR3: CASSVAGQGDNEQFF; DNA: TGTGCCAGCAGCGTTGCGGGACAGGGGGATAATGAGCAGTTCTTC
size: -; D: -; J: TRBJ1-2; V: TRBV2; CDR3: CASSGGEYSYGYTF; DNA: TGTGCCAGCAGTGGGGGCGAATATAGCTATGGCTACACCTTC
size: -; D: -; J: TRBJ1-6; V: TRBV11-3; CDR3: CASSFGNEDSPLHF; DNA: TGTGCCAGCAGCTTTGGAAACGAGGATTCACCCCTCCACTTT
size: -; D: TRBD1; J: TRBJ1-5; V: TRBV18; CDR3: CASSPNQDRAQPQHF; DNA: TGTGCCAGCTCACCAAACCAGGACAGGGCTCAGCCCCAGCATTTT
size: -; D: TRBD1; J: TRBJ2-7; V: TRBV19; CDR3: CASGTGSYEQYF; DNA: TGTGCCAGTGGGACAGGGAGCTACGAGCAGTACTTC
size: -; D: -; J: TRBJ1-5; V: TRBV11-2; CDR3: CASSSRLNQPQHF; DNA: TGTGCCAGCAGCTCCCGTCTAAATCAGCCCCAGCATTTT
size: -; D: -; J: TRBJ1-6; V: TRBV4-1; CDR3: CASSHLGNSEPLHF; DNA: TGCGCCAGCAGCCACCTTGGCAATTCGGAGCCCCTCCACTTT
size: -; D: -; J: TRBJ2-4; V: TRBV4-1; CDR3: CASSQPVAKNIQYF; DNA: TGCGCCAGCAGCCAGCCGGTAGCCAAAAACATTCAGTACTTC
size: few; D: -; J: TRBJ2-7; V: TRBV2; CDR3: CASSRTRQAGNEQYF; DNA: TGTGCCAGCAGTCGGACCCGACAGGCCGGGAACGAGCAGTACTTC
size: -; D: -; J: TRBJ1-5; V: TRBV28; CDR3: CATSTGDQPQHF; DNA: TGTGCCACCAGTACGGGGGATCAGCCCCAGCATTTT
size: -; D: TRBD1; J: TRBJ1-2; V: TRBV7-9; CDR3: CSSLPGRGATGYTF; DNA: TGTTCCAGCCTTCCCGGCAGGGGGGCGACGGGCTACACCTTC
size: -; D: -; J: TRBJ2-1; V: TRBV14; CDR3: CASSQNRVKQFF; DNA: TGTGCCAGCAGCCAAAACAGGGTCAAGCAGTTCTTC
size: few; D: TRBD2; J: TRBJ2-1; V: TRBV30; CDR3: CAWGEGGGPYNEQFF; DNA: TGTGCCTGGGGGGAAGGCGGGGGGCCCTACAATGAGCAGTTCTTC
size: -; D: -; J: TRBJ1-5; V: TRBV18; CDR3: CASSPGGRDQPQHF; DNA: TGTGCCAGCTCACCGGGGGGGAGGGATCAGCCCCAGCATTTT
size: -; D: -; J: TRBJ1-2; V: TRBV27; CDR3: CASRNSQRNNGYTF; DNA: TGTGCCAGCAGGAACAGCCAGCGGAACAATGGCTACACCTTC
size: -; D: -; J: TRBJ1-2; V: TRBV6-1; CDR3: CASEGNSRGYTF; DNA: TGTGCCAGCGAAGGTAACAGCAGGGGCTACACCTTC
size: few; D: -; J: TRBJ2-7; V: TRBV18; CDR3: CASSPQTEFYYEQYF; DNA: TGTGCCAGCTCACCGCAAACAGAGTTCTACTACGAGCAGTACTTC
size: -; D: TRBD2; J: TRBJ2-2; V: TRBV27; CDR3: CASRSTGLAGLSNTGELFF; DNA: TGTGCCAGCAGGAGCACGGGACTAGCGGGATTATCGAACACCGGGGAGCTGTTTTTT